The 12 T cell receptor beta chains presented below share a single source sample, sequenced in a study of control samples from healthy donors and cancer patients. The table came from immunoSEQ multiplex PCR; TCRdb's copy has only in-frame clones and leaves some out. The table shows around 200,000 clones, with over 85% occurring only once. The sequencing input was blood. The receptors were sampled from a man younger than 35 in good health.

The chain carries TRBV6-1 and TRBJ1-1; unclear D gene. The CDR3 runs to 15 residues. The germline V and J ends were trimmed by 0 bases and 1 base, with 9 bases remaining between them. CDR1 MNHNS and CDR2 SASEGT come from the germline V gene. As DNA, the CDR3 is TGTGCCAGCAGTGAAGCGGCAAAAGGGAACACTGAAGCTTTCTTT. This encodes CASSEAAKGNTEAFF.

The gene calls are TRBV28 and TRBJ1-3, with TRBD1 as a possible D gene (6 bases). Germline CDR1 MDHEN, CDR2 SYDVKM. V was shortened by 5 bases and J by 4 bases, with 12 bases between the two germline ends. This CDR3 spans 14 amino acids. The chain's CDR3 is CASSQGTRGNTIYF. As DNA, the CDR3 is TGTGCCAGCAGTCAGGGGACACGGGGAAACACCATATATTTT.

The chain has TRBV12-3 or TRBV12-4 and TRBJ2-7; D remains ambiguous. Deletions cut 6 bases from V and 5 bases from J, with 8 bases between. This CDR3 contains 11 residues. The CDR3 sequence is CASRAVDEQYF. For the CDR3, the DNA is TGTGCCAGCAGGGCTGTGGACGAGCAGTACTTC.

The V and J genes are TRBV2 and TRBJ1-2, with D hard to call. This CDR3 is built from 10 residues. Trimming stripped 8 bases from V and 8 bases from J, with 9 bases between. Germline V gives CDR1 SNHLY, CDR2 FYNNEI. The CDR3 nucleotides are TGTGCCAGCGAGGAGGAGGGCTACACCTTC. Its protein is CASEEEGYTF.

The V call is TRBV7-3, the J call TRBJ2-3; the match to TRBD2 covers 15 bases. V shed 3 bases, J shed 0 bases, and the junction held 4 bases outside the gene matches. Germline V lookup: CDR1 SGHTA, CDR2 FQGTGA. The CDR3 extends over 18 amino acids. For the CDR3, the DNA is TGTGCCAGCAGCTTCTCCGGGACTAGCGGGGGGAGCACAGATACGCAGTATTTT. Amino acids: CASSFSGTSGGSTDTQYF.

The CDR3 DNA follows: TGTGCCACCCAAGATCGGGGACTAGAAATCACAGATACGCAGTATTTT. Encoded protein: CATQDRGLEITDTQYF. The chain recombines TRBV24-1 with TRBJ2-3; 8 bases fit TRBD2. This CDR3 has 16 amino acids. CDR1 is KGHDR, CDR2 SFDVKD, per germline. After removal of 9 bases from V and 2 bases from J, the junction contained 12 bases not matched to a gene.

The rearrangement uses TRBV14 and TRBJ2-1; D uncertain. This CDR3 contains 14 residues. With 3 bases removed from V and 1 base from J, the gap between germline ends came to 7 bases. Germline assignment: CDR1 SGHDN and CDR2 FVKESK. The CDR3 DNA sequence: TGTGCCAGCAGCCAGGGCTGGTCCTACAATGAGCAGTTCTTC. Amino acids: CASSQGWSYNEQFF.

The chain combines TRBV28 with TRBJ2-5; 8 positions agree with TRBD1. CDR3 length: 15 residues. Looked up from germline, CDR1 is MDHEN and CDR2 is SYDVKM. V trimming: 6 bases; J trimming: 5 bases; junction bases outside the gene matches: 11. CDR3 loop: CASSIRTGIGETQYF. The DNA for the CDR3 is TGTGCCAGCAGCATACGGACAGGGATTGGGGAGACCCAGTACTTC.

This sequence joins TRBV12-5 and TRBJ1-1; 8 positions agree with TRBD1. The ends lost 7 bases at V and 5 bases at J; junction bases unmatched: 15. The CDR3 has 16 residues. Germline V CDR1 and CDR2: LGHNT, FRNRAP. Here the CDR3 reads CASAPSWTGSRTEAFF. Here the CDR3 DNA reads TGTGCTAGTGCCCCCTCCTGGACAGGGAGTCGGACTGAAGCTTTCTTT.

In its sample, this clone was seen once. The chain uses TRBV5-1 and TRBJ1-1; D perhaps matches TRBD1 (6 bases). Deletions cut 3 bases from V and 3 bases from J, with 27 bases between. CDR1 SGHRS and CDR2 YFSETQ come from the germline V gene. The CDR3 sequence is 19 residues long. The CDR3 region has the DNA TGCGCCAGCAGCTCAAACGAAAGGACAGTGTCCCCCGGGGACACTGAAGCTTTCTTT. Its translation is CASSSNERTVSPGDTEAFF.

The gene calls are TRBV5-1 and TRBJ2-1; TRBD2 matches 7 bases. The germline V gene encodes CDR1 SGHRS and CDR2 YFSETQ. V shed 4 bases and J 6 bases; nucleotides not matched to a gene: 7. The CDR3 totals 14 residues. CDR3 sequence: CASSPQTSSNEQFF. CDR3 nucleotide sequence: TGCGCCAGCAGCCCACAGACTAGCTCCAATGAGCAGTTCTTC.

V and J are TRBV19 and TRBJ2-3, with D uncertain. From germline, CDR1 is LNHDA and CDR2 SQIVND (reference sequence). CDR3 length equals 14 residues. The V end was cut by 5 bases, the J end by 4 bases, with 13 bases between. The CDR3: CASSQLVGADTQYF. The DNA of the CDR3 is TGTGCCAGTAGTCAGTTAGTGGGCGCAGATACGCAGTATTTT.